Detailed here is one T cell receptor (beta chain). Time point reported: persistent/refractory GD, antithyroid drugs over 5 years with positive TRAb. RNA from PBMCs was the source of the TCR library. A roughly 10-milliliter sample of peripheral blood was drawn into EDTA tubes. The data belong to a study of regulatory T cells in long-lasting Graves disease. The length of the CDR3 is 15 residues. Germline V gene lookup returns CDR1 SGHAT and CDR2 FQNNGV. The V end lost 0 bases, the J end lost 0 bases, and 8 bases lay between the germline ends. The TCR beta library used iRepertoire HTBI primers with Arm-PCR amplification of CDR3. Via MiXCR, TCRdb re-called the multiplex PCR reads, giving one row per CDR3 protein. The data contain 500,000 to 800,000 distinct CDR3 sequences, 25% to 35% of them singletons.

The chain carries TRBV11-2 and TRBJ2-5; D gene unclear. This specimen consisted of peripheral blood mononuclear cells (PBMCs), obtained when the disease was refractory, from a patient treated with antithyroid drugs. The origin of this receptor is a female donor with Graves disease. This CDR3 reads CASSLELYHQETQYF. CDR3 coding DNA: TGTGCCAGCAGCTTAGAACTTTACCACCAAGAGACCCAGTACTTC.